This T cell receptor (beta chain) was observed in a study of beta chain features in type 1 diabetes. Whole-study findings and limits: It was among patients, rather than healthy donors, that naive, central memory and Treg TCRB repertoires appeared more similar. cDNA sequencing could over-represent cells with high TCR expression. Shortening that was moderate but significant affected the TCRB CDR3s of Type 1 diabetes patients in all four CD4+ subsets.

Expressed TCRB transcripts were sequenced after all isolated RNA was converted to cDNA. Produced via immunoSEQ multiplex PCR; TCRdb's table is partial and in-frame only. The data show some 640,000 clones, 11% to 15% seen once. CDR1 is SGHTA, CDR2 FQGNSA, per germline. V trimming: 4 bases; J trimming: 7 bases; junction bases outside the gene matches: 5. The CDR3 consists of 14 residues. For this clone: Its antigen is not known.

Using CD45RO/CCR7/CD25/CD127/CD95/CD27, CD4+ naive, central memory, regulatory and stem cell-like memory cells were sorted. The chain uses TRBV7-2 and TRBJ1-2; TRBD1 aligns across 11 bases. The specimen sequenced was naive CD4+ T cells from blood. The sequence derives from a man aged 18-30 years with type 1 diabetes. Here the CDR3 reads CASSWGQGEGGYTF. CDR3 nucleotides: TGTGCCAGCAGCTGGGGACAGGGGGAAGGTGGCTACACCTTC.